The 27 T cell receptor beta chains below come from one sample, sequenced in a study of regulatory T cells in long-lasting Graves disease. Libraries of TCR beta came from iRepertoire HTBI primers plus Arm-PCR of CDR3 regions. MiXCR was run by TCRdb on the multiplex PCR reads, yielding one entry per CDR3 protein. The data show 350,000 to 550,000 distinct CDR3 sequences, 15% seen once. Time point meaning: newly diagnosed GD, antithyroid drugs for less than 3 months. The TCR library was made from RNA that had been extracted from PBMCs in TRIzol. This same sample was also part of a study on T cells in Graves' hyperthyroidism and ophthalmopathy.

The sample in question was peripheral blood mononuclear cells (PBMCs), obtained at new diagnosis, from a patient treated with antithyroid drugs. These receptors all come from a woman aged 25 to 39 with Graves disease.

In this sample, this clonotype turned up many times. This chain links TRBV7-8 with TRBJ2-7, with 11 bases matching TRBD2. J gave up 2 bases and V 4 bases, and 16 bases lay outside the gene matches. The CDR3 sequence is 19 residues long. Germline V gives CDR1 SGHVS, CDR2 FQNEAQ. CDR3 sequence reads: CASSSTRTSGPRAPYEQYF. The CDR3, as DNA: TGTGCCAGCAGCTCCACTAGGACTAGCGGGCCAAGGGCCCCCTACGAGCAGTACTTC.

At least ten counts were recorded for this clonotype. The chain carries TRBV19 and TRBJ2-1; D unresolved. The V gene's germline CDR1 is LNHDA and CDR2 SQIVND (reference sequence). Between the trimmed V and J ends, which lost 1 base and 0 bases, there was a span of 10 bases. The CDR3 contains 16 residues. The CDR3 spells CASSIVVALSYNEQFF. The CDR3, as DNA: TGTGCCAGTAGTATAGTAGTAGCTCTCTCCTACAATGAGCAGTTCTTC.

This clonotype has only a few counts. The chain is built from TRBV20-1 and TRBJ2-7; D possibly uses TRBD1 or TRBD2 (5 bases each). CDR1 DFQATT and CDR2 SNEGSKA come from the germline V gene (reference sequence). The CDR3 covers 13 residues. Trimming left V 5 bases short and J 2 bases short, with 13 bases between. The CDR3 DNA reads as TGCAGTGCTGGGGACCCCGGAACCTACGAGCAGTACTTC. The encoded protein is CSAGDPGTYEQYF.

This clonotype has at least ten counts. This chain uses TRBV3-1 with TRBJ1-2, with TRBD1 identical over 8 bases. The CDR3 consists of 15 residues. The V gene's germline CDR1 is LGHDT and CDR2 YNNKEL (reference sequence). The junction had 9 bases not matched to a gene; V was cut back by 5 bases and J by 4 bases. The DNA for the CDR3 is TGTGCCAGCAGCTCCCCCGGGACAGGTACCTATGGCTACACCTTC. It codes for CASSSPGTGTYGYTF. Full variable domain (rest looked up from reference TRBV3-1 and TRBJ1-2): DTAVSQTPKYLVTQMGNDKSIKCEQNLGHDTMYWYKQDSKKFLKIMFSYNNKELIINETVPNRFSPKSPDKAHLNLHINSLELGDSAVYFCASSSPGTGTYGYTFGSGTRLTVV.

This clonotype has just a few counts. This chain connects TRBV30 to TRBJ2-2; D remains ambiguous. The V and J ends lost 1 base and 1 base respectively, with 1 base between them. The CDR3 consists of 12 residues. Germline V gene data show CDR1 as GTSNPN and CDR2 as SVGIG (reference sequence). DNA for the CDR3: TGTGCCTGGAGTGGGAACACCGGGGAGCTGTTTTTT. Amino acids: CAWSGNTGELFF.

This clonotype has at least ten counts. This chain connects TRBV20-1 to TRBJ2-3; perhaps TRBD2 as D (5 bases). Looked up from germline, CDR1 is DFQATT and CDR2 is SNEGSKA (reference sequence). The V end was cut by 3 bases, the J end by 1 base, with 14 bases between. This CDR3 comprises 15 residues. In DNA form, the CDR3 reads TGCAGTGCTAGTAGCGCGGAGAGAGGCACAGATACGCAGTATTTT. This gives the protein CSASSAERGTDTQYF.

This clonotype was seen just once. The rearrangement uses TRBV19 and TRBJ2-7; TRBD1 agrees at 7 bases. After removal of 5 bases from V and 5 bases from J, the junction contained 9 bases not matched to a gene. This CDR3 is built from 14 residues. Germline CDR1 and CDR2: LNHDA and SQIVND (reference sequence). CDR3 region: CASSPGTVLDEQYF. For the CDR3, the DNA is TGTGCCAGTAGTCCTGGGACAGTCCTAGACGAGCAGTACTTC.

This clonotype was observed many times. The V call is TRBV4-1, the J call TRBJ2-5; the D gene could be TRBD1 or TRBD2 (5 bases each). The CDR3 is 14 residues long. Trimming cost V 4 bases and J 0 bases, with 9 bases left between them. Germline CDR1 reads MGHRA; CDR2 reads YSYEKL. The CDR3 region is CASSPRDHQETQYF. The CDR3 bases are TGCGCCAGCAGCCCTCGGGACCACCAAGAGACCCAGTACTTC.

Ten or more counts support this clonotype. The chain employs TRBV12-3 or TRBV12-4 and TRBJ2-7; D is possibly TRBD1 (8 bases). This CDR3 has 18 amino acids. Trimming removed 5 bases from V and 0 bases from J, with 23 bases in between. The CDR3 is CASSDRDRLLADSYEQYF. Written as DNA, the CDR3 is TGTGCCAGCAGTGACCGGGACAGGCTTCTAGCGGACTCCTACGAGCAGTACTTC.

This clonotype was recorded at least ten times. The chain combines TRBV11-2 with TRBJ2-7; unclear D gene. The CDR3 is made up of 12 amino acids. V lost 5 bases to trimming and J lost 7 bases, with 12 bases between them. Germline CDR1 reads SGHAT; CDR2 reads FQNNGV. CDR3 sequence reads: CASSPDVGEQYF. Here the CDR3 DNA reads TGTGCCAGCAGCCCCGACGTGGGGGAGCAGTACTTC.

This clonotype occurred many times. The chain joins TRBV12-5 to TRBJ2-3, with D perhaps matching TRBD2 (6 bases). Trimming removed 6 bases from V and 4 bases from J, with 20 bases in between. The CDR3 contains 16 residues. The germline gives CDR1 LGHNT, CDR2 FRNRAP. In DNA, the CDR3 is TGTGCTAGTGGGGGGGGACGCTCGTTGGTAGCAGATACGCAGTATTTT. Translation gives CASGGGRSLVADTQYF.

The table lists this clonotype with many counts. The chain carries TRBV11-2 and TRBJ2-1; possible D gene TRBD1, 6 bases. The CDR3 covers 13 residues. Germline V gives CDR1 SGHAT, CDR2 FQNNGV. V gave up 4 bases and J gave up 8 bases, with 12 bases separating them. The CDR3 is CASSYRVFYEQFF. CDR3 nucleotide sequence: TGTGCCAGCAGCTACAGGGTTTTCTATGAGCAGTTCTTC.

A few counts support this clonotype. Relative to the germline gene, one junction end is altered; a read error may explain this. The CDR3 loop reads CSASEAPYGQYF. CDR3 coding DNA: TGCAGTGCTAGCGAGGCCCCCTACGGGCAGTACTTC. This sequence joins TRBV20-1 and TRBJ2-7, with no clear D. This CDR3 has 12 residues. Germline V CDR1 and CDR2: DFQATT, SNEGSKA (reference sequence).

The sample holds a few counts of this clonotype. V is TRBV5-1 and J is TRBJ1-1, with TRBD1 as a possible D gene (6 bases). The germline CDR1 and CDR2 sequences are SGHRS and YFSETQ. This CDR3 comprises 14 residues. V shed 5 bases and J shed 1 base, with 12 bases lying between them. This CDR3 is CASSRETGNTEAFF. In DNA, the CDR3 is TGCGCCAGCAGTCGGGAGACAGGGAACACTGAAGCTTTCTTT.

Ten or more counts support this clonotype. The J gene is TRBJ1-2, the V gene TRBV27; TRBD1 matches at 9 bases. The CDR3 totals 15 residues. Germline lookup yields CDR1 MNHEY and CDR2 SMNVEV (reference sequence). With 3 bases clipped from V and 3 bases from J, the junction kept 5 bases outside the gene matches. This chain's CDR3 is CASSLRTGEDYGYTF. CDR3 nucleotides: TGTGCCAGCAGTTTGCGGACAGGGGAAGACTATGGCTACACCTTC.

This clonotype was seen more than once but under ten times. V is TRBV4-1 and J is TRBJ2-5, with TRBD1 identical over 7 bases. Unmatched junction bases numbered 5, after V lost 4 bases and J lost 3 bases. The CDR3 loop spans 14 amino acids. CDR1 and CDR2 (germline): MGHRA, YSYEKL. The CDR3 region has the DNA TGCGCCAGCAGCCTGGGACAGCTCGAAGAGACCCAGTACTTC. Its translation is CASSLGQLEETQYF.

This clonotype turned up a few times. The conserved phenylalanine or tryptophan normally closing the CDR3 is absent here, so this likely arose from a read error. This rearrangement joins TRBV28 to TRBJ2-3, with D possibly TRBD2 on 5 matching bases. This CDR3 is 14 amino acids long. V lost 5 bases and J lost 2, with 11 bases in between. Germline V gives CDR1 MDHEN, CDR2 SYDVKM. CDR3 nucleotide sequence: TGTGCCAGCAGTCGCGGACGGGACACAGATACGCAGTATCTT. It encodes CASSRGRDTDTQYL.

The CDR3 spells CASSVGGQVGEQYF. CDR3 DNA: TGTGCCAGCAGCGTAGGGGGACAGGTGGGCGAGCAGTACTTC. The V call is TRBV9, the J call TRBJ2-7, with 8 bases aligning to TRBD1. The CDR3 loop spans 14 amino acids. V trimming: 0 bases; J trimming: 6 bases; junction bases outside the gene matches: 5. Looked up from germline, CDR1 is SGDLS and CDR2 is YYNGEE.

At least ten counts were recorded for this clonotype. At one boundary the junction diverges from the germline segment, which might be a read error. J is TRBJ2-3 and V is TRBV27; D not resolved. Germline V CDR1 and CDR2: MNHEY, SMNVEV (reference sequence). The CDR3 is 15 amino acids. In DNA, the CDR3 is TGTGCCAGCAGTCTATCCGGGCGCCGCACAGATACGCAGTATTTT. Translation gives CASSLSGRRTDTQYF.

There are many counts of this clonotype. The chain carries TRBV11-3 and TRBJ2-5; perhaps TRBD2 as D (5 bases). Germline-derived CDR1 and CDR2 are SGHNT and YENEEA. V shed 5 bases and J shed 3 bases, with 16 bases lying between them. This CDR3 spans 15 amino acids. The CDR3 coding sequence is TGTGCCAGCAGCCTTAGGACTGCCGAAGAAGAGACCCAGTACTTC. Its protein product is CASSLRTAEEETQYF. Full variable domain (rest looked up from reference TRBV11-3 and TRBJ2-5): EAGVVQSPRYKIIEKKQPVAFWCNPISGHNTLYWYLQNLGQGPELLIRYENEEAVDDSQLPKDRFSAERLKGVDSTLKIQPAELGDSAVYLCASSLRTAEEETQYFGPGTRLLVL.

For this clonotype: A far larger clone is one nucleotide away, so this likely arose from a read error. The chain recombines TRBV6-2 or TRBV6-3 with TRBJ2-1, with a weak D call TRBD2 (6 bases). The CDR3 covers 13 residues. CDR1 is MNHEY, CDR2 SVGEGT, per germline. CDR3 in amino acids: CASSAERGYDQFF. Here the CDR3 DNA reads TGTGCCAGCAGTGCCGAACGGGGGTATGATCAGTTCTTC.

This clonotype has ten or more counts. The V gene is TRBV6-2 or TRBV6-3, the J gene TRBJ2-1, with TRBD2 matching over 13 bases. There are 16 residues in the CDR3. Trimming removed 2 bases from V and 5 bases from J; junction bases left unmatched: 3. In germline, CDR1 is MNHEY, CDR2 SVGEGT. CDR3 sequence (DNA): TGTGCCAGCAGTTACGGACTAGCGGGAGCTAACAATGAGCAGTTCTTC. It translates to CASSYGLAGANNEQFF.

This clonotype showed up many times. This rearrangement joins TRBV12-3 or TRBV12-4 to TRBJ2-2; 9 nucleotides match TRBD1. This CDR3 has 15 residues. V lost 4 bases and J lost 6; bases outside the gene matches: 6. CDR3 protein: CASSSTGTGSGELFF. CDR3 bases: TGTGCCAGCAGTTCCACCGGGACAGGGTCCGGGGAGCTGTTTTTT.

Turning to this clonotype: A read error is possible here, since a much larger clone lies one base away. The V and J genes are TRBV2 and TRBJ2-1; no firm D call. CDR1 is SNHLY, CDR2 FYNNEI, per germline. The CDR3 is 14 residues long. CDR3 DNA sequence: TGTGCCGGCAGAGGCCTAGTCGGGTATAATGAGCAGTTCTTC. Protein sequence: CAGRGLVGYNEQFF.

There are many counts of this clonotype. CDR3 in DNA: TGCGCCAGCACTCTGCCCGGCCCCACAGATACGCAGTATTTT. It codes for CASTLPGPTDTQYF. The chain carries TRBV5-1 and TRBJ2-3; D gene ambiguous. This CDR3 is 14 amino acids long. The ends were cut back, 6 bases at V and 2 bases at J, with 13 bases in the middle. Germline values: CDR1 SGHRS, CDR2 YFSETQ.

This clonotype has a count of ten or more. This chain links TRBV18 with TRBJ2-5; D might be TRBD1 (6 bases). CDR1 is KGHSH and CDR2 is LQKENI in the germline V gene. The CDR3 length is 13 residues. V shed 6 bases and J shed 2 bases, with 10 bases lying between them. CDR3: CASSQGLQETQYF. DNA of the CDR3: TGTGCCAGCTCCCAGGGGTTACAAGAGACCCAGTACTTC.

The DNA of the CDR3 is TGCGCCAGCAGCCACTTGCGCGCGGGACAGGGGGGCTCTGGGGCCAACGTCCTGACTTTC. The encoded protein is CASSHLRAGQGGSGANVLTF. The chain links TRBV4-1 to TRBJ2-6, with TRBD1 identical over 11 bases. The CDR3 totals 20 residues. Trimming removed 3 bases from V and 0 bases from J; junction bases left unmatched: 10. From germline, CDR1 is MGHRA and CDR2 YSYEKL.